The T cell receptor (beta chain) under discussion was sequenced for a study of blood T cell repertoires in COVID-19. Study background: From the United States, Italy and Spain came samples of acute and convalescent COVID-19.

Authors' data handling: Amplification of reference gene primers provided the estimated nucleated cell counts. TCRdb keeps only in-frame clones here, not all; method: immunoSEQ multiplex PCR. Clonal size and the V and J genes are those of that table, whereas D and trimming came from the DNA. The data show fewer than 300,000 clones, approximately 84% seen once. Germline trimming cut 2 bases from V and 5 bases from J; bases unmatched to any gene: 6. The CDR3 has 14 residues. Germline-derived CDR1 and CDR2 are SGDLS and YYNGEE. The chain is built from TRBV9 and TRBJ2-7; TRBD1 matches at 8 bases. The sample taken for sequencing was peripheral blood. The origin of this receptor is a human donor in a cohort sampled during active COVID-19. DNA of the CDR3: TGTGCCAGCAGCGTGGACAGGGTGGAGGACGAGCAGTACTTC. It specifies CASSVDRVEDEQYF. Looking up the rest from reference TRBV9 and TRBJ2-7 gives the full variable domain: DSGVTQTPKHLITATGQRVTLRCSPRSGDLSVYWYQQSLDQGLQFLIQYYNGEERAKGNILERFSAQQFPDLHSELNLSSLELGDSALYFCASSVDRVEDEQYFGPGTRLTVT.